This T cell receptor (beta chain) was recovered during a study of shared clonotypes between healthy human individuals. Findings and limits, study-wide: Across subsets, estimated richness was generally greater for naive than for memory populations.

About this clone: Its antigen is unknown.

CDR1 is SEHNR and CDR2 is FQNEAQ in the germline V gene (reference sequence). This CDR3 contains 15 residues. V was trimmed by 4 bases and J by 5 bases, leaving 15 bases between them. Using immunoSEQ multiplex PCR, the repertoire was profiled, and TCRdb retains in-frame clones only, with some absent. The top ten clones hold about 0.32% of a sample with approximately 350,000 clones, around 96% of them seen once. The specimen was memory CD8+ T cells sorted from blood. Subset: CD45RO+ cells pooled with CCR7-negative TemRA cells. The source is a man aged 25 to 40 in good health. The chain is built from TRBV7-9 and TRBJ1-5; D remains ambiguous. CDR3 in DNA: TGTGCCAGCAGCTATGGGTTGGAGGTGGATCAGCCCCAGCATTTT. This sequence encodes CASSYGLEVDQPQHF.